Sequencing of this T cell receptor beta chain was carried out in a study of a mutant IDH1 vaccine in newly diagnosed glioma. Turning to the study itself: Those enrolled had earlier been treated with radiotherapy, temozolomide, or both, mostly both.

Germline V gives CDR1 SGHRS, CDR2 YFSETQ. The CDR3 runs 17 residues. Trimming took 4 bases from V and 4 from J, leaving 23 bases between them. The study's findings and limits: Top-clonotype changes in peripheral T cells seemed unrelated to pseudoprogression.

The assay was immunoSEQ multiplex PCR, and TCRdb's table has in-frame clones only and misses some. The table has around 57,000 clones, around four fifths seen once. Concerning this clone: The antigen is undetermined.

The time point denotes: week 35, safety follow-up. In every dose of vaccine, 300 ug of mutant IDH1 20-mer peptide was given alongside topical imiquimod. The patients were given eight vaccinations, one each in weeks 1, 3, 5, 7, 11, 15, 19 and 23. Sequenced here: PBMCs, sampled from a glioma patient whose treatment included an IDH1 peptide vaccine. This receptor was identified in a man aged 25-45 years with glioma. The V and J genes are TRBV5-1 and TRBJ1-2; no definite D call. The CDR3 protein is CASSRWDLPESLYGYTF. CDR3 coding DNA: TGCGCCAGCAGCCGTTGGGATTTACCTGAGTCCCTCTATGGCTACACCTTC.